The 15 T cell receptor beta chains given below trace back to one sample, sequenced in a study of blood T cells in healthy people across ages. Primed by a sample-barcoded 5' primer and a J-beta primer mix, a second PCR proceeded for 7 to 11 cycles. TCRdb ran MiXCR on the 5' RACE reads and lists one entry per CDR3 protein. The repertoire holds 790,000 or so distinct CDR3 sequences, with about 42% as singletons. The sequenced sample was blood. The receptor source for this set is an elderly man in good health.

This clonotype was counted a few times. This chain joins TRBV4-1 and TRBJ2-1; TRBD2 aligns across 10 bases. V lost 6 bases to trimming and J lost 5 bases; unmatched junction nucleotides: 10. In germline, CDR1 is MGHRA, CDR2 YSYEKL. The CDR3 is 16 amino acids. The CDR3 loop reads CASRATTSGNHNEQFF. The CDR3 region has the DNA TGCGCCAGCAGGGCCACTACTAGCGGGAACCACAATGAGCAGTTCTTC.

The chain links TRBV27 to TRBJ2-7, with a tentative D call TRBD2 (6 bases). The V and J ends lost 0 bases and 6 bases respectively, with 9 bases between them. Germline CDR1 is MNHEY and CDR2 is SMNVEV (reference sequence). This CDR3 is 13 amino acids long. The CDR3 region is CASSLSQGGEQYF. The CDR3 nucleotides read TGTGCCAGCAGTTTATCGCAGGGAGGCGAGCAGTACTTC.

This chain joins TRBV28 and TRBJ2-7; D gene ambiguous. Trimming shortened V by 3 bases and J by 1 base, and 7 bases separated the two germline ends. Germline values: CDR1 MDHEN, CDR2 SYDVKM. The CDR3 totals 13 residues. CDR3 sequence: CASSFQISYEQYF. Written as DNA, the CDR3 is TGTGCCAGCAGTTTTCAGATTTCCTACGAGCAGTACTTC.

This clonotype has a handful of counts. The chain recombines TRBV6-6 with TRBJ2-5, with D unclear. V was cut by 6 bases and J by 4 bases, with 12 bases left in between. The CDR3 has 13 amino acids. Germline V CDR1 and CDR2: MNHNY, SVGAGI (reference sequence). Here the CDR3 reads CASRPNPTETQYF. Written as DNA, the CDR3 is TGTGCCAGCAGACCCAACCCGACAGAGACCCAGTACTTC.

In regard to this clonotype: A much more abundant neighbour one base away suggests this may be a read error. The chain joins TRBV29-1 to TRBJ2-1; D unresolved. Germline lookup yields CDR1 SQVTM and CDR2 ANQGSEA. The CDR3 covers 11 residues. The CDR3 reads CSSLQSNGQFF. DNA for the CDR3: TGCAGCTCTCTACAATCCAATGGGCAGTTCTTC.

The chain joins TRBV7-8 to TRBJ2-5; TRBD1 aligns across 7 bases. The CDR3 consists of 17 residues. J lost 4 bases, V lost 6 bases, and 17 bases had no gene match. Germline CDR1 SGHVS, CDR2 FQNEAQ. As DNA, the CDR3 is TGTGCCAGCAGTCATCCAACCGAGACAGGGACACGAGAGACCCAGTACTTC. Translating gives CASSHPTETGTRETQYF.

This clonotype was detected only a few times. This chain links TRBV10-3 with TRBJ2-1; 15 nucleotides agree with TRBD2. CDR3 length: 16 amino acids. Germline V lookup: CDR1 ENHRY, CDR2 SYGVKD. The J segment lost 8 bases and the V segment lost 2 bases, leaving 4 bases of the junction unmatched. The CDR3 sequence is CAISEPGLAGGDEQFF. CDR3 DNA sequence: TGTGCCATCAGTGAGCCGGGACTAGCGGGAGGAGATGAGCAGTTCTTC.

This chain uses TRBV20-1 with TRBJ2-5; D gene unclear. The CDR3 sequence is 16 residues long. From germline, CDR1 is DFQATT and CDR2 SNEGSKA (reference sequence). Trimming took 0 bases from V and 2 from J, leaving 16 bases between them. CDR3 coding DNA: TGCAGTGCTAGAGATCTTGAGTGGGGTCGGCAAGAGACCCAGTACTTC. Amino acid sequence: CSARDLEWGRQETQYF.

The rearrangement joins TRBV18 to TRBJ2-3; 7 nucleotides align to TRBD1. V was clipped by 6 bases and J by 0 bases; unmatched bases: 6. CDR3 length equals 15 residues. Germline V gene sequence: CDR1 KGHSH, CDR2 LQKENI. CDR3 sequence (DNA): TGTGCCAGCTCGACGACAGGGTCTAGCACAGATACGCAGTATTTT. Amino acids: CASSTTGSSTDTQYF.

The table lists this clonotype with a few counts. The chain links TRBV7-9 to TRBJ2-7; D uncertain. V was cut by 0 bases and J by 3 bases, with 3 bases left in between. The germline V gene has CDR1 SEHNR and CDR2 FQNEAQ (reference sequence). The CDR3 has 12 residues. The CDR3 here is CASSLAFYEQYF. Written as DNA, the CDR3 is TGTGCCAGCAGCTTAGCCTTCTACGAGCAGTACTTC.

In this sample, this clonotype turned up many times. CDR3 protein: CSAGGGGNYNEQFF. DNA of the CDR3: TGCAGTGCCGGGGGGGGCGGAAATTACAATGAGCAGTTCTTC. The rearrangement links TRBV20-1 to TRBJ2-1, with TRBD2 identical over 8 bases. V dropped 6 bases and J dropped 4; count of bases not matched to a gene: 8. Germline V gene data show CDR1 as DFQATT and CDR2 as SNEGSKA (reference sequence). The CDR3 loop spans 14 amino acids.

The rearrangement links TRBV5-6 to TRBJ2-5; D unresolved. Between the trimmed V and J ends, which lost 1 base and 2 bases, there was a span of 6 bases. The CDR3 extends over 13 amino acids. The V gene's germline CDR1 is SGHDT and CDR2 YYEEEE. For the CDR3, the DNA is TGTGCCAGCAGCTTGATAGGACAAGAGACCCAGTACTTC. Protein product: CASSLIGQETQYF.

The chain couples TRBV5-5 to TRBJ1-5, with D possibly TRBD1 on 5 matching bases. Germline V gene lookup returns CDR1 SGHKS and CDR2 YYEKEE (reference sequence). The CDR3 runs 15 residues. Trimming removed 0 bases at V and 5 bases at J, with 12 bases between. The CDR3 DNA follows: TGTGCCAGCAGCTTGGTTGGGGGTGACCATCAGCCCCAGCATTTT. It translates to CASSLVGGDHQPQHF.

The chain couples TRBV7-2 to TRBJ2-2, with 9 bases aligning to TRBD2. CDR1 is SGHTA and CDR2 is FQGNSA in the germline V gene. V was clipped by 5 bases and J by 1 base; unmatched bases: 5. CDR3 size: 16 residues. Here the CDR3 DNA reads TGTGCCAGCAGCCCTCTTAGCGGGAGGAACACCGGGGAGCTGTTTTTT. As protein: CASSPLSGRNTGELFF.

On this clonotype itself: Since a much larger clone is just one base distant, this may be a read error. The gene calls are TRBV12-3 or TRBV12-4 and TRBJ1-5, with no clear D. This CDR3 is 15 amino acids long. The V end was cut by 2 bases, the J end by 0 bases, with 8 bases between. The CDR3 loop reads CASSLYKDSNQPQHF. For the CDR3, the DNA is TGTGCCAGCAGTTTATACAAGGATAGCAATCAGCCCCAGCATTTT.